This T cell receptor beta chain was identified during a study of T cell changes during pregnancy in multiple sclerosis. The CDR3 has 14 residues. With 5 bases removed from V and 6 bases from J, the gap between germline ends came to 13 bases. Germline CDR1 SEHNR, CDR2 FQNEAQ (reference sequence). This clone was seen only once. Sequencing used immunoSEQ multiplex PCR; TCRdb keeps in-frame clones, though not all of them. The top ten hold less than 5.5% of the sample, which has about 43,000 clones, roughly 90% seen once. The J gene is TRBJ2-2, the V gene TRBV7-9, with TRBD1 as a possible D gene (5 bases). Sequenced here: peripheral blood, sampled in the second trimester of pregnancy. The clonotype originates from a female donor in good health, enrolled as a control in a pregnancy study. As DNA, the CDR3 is TGTGCCAGCAGCCTTCAGGGATTGGCCGGGGAGCTGTTTTTT. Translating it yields CASSLQGLAGELFF.